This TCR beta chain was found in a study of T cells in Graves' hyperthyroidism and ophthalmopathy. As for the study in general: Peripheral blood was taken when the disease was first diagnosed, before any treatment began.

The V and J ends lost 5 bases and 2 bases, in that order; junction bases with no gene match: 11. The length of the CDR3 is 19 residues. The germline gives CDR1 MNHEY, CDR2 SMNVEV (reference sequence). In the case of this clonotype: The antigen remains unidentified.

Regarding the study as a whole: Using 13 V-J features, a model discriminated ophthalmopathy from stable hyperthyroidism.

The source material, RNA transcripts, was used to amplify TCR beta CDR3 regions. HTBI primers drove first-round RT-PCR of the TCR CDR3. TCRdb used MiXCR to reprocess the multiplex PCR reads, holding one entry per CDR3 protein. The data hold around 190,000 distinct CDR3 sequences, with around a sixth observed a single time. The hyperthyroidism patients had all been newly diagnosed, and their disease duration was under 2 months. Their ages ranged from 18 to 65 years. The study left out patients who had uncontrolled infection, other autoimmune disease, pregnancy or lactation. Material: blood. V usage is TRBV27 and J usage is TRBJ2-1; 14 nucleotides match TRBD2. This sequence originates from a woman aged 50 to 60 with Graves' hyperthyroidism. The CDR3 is CASSPQRTSGRSPYNEQFF. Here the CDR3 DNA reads TGTGCCAGCAGTCCCCAACGGACTAGCGGGAGGAGTCCCTACAATGAGCAGTTCTTC.